The 10 T cell receptor beta chains reported below all come from one sample, sequenced in a study of blood T cell repertoires in COVID-19. Clones were sequenced by immunoSEQ multiplex PCR, and TCRdb holds only the in-frame ones, with some missing. The data show 360,000 or so clones, with about four fifths seen just once and 5% to 5.5% held by the top ten. Sequencing input: PBMCs or T cells enriched from blood (not recorded which). All receptors derive from a woman in her 50s who had recovered from COVID-19.

This clone has a single count. The chain uses TRBV11-2 and TRBJ2-1, with D perhaps TRBD2 (6 bases). This CDR3 spans 13 amino acids. V shed 2 bases and J shed 8 bases, with 10 bases lying between them. CDR1 is SGHAT and CDR2 is FQNNGV in the germline V gene. The CDR3 DNA sequence: TGTGCCAGCAGCTTATTACTAGCCCATGAGCAGTTCTTC. Protein sequence: CASSLLLAHEQFF.

This clone occurred a few times. This chain links TRBV4-1 with TRBJ1-5; TRBD1 aligns across 8 bases. The V segment lost 0 bases and the J segment 4 bases; nucleotides outside the gene matches: 5. This CDR3 is 16 amino acids long. Germline-derived CDR1 and CDR2 are MGHRA and YSYEKL. The CDR3 coding sequence is TGCGCCAGCAGCCAAGAAGGACAGGGTGGTAATCAGCCCCAGCATTTT. This translates into CASSQEGQGGNQPQHF.

The chain is built from TRBV7-2 and TRBJ2-6; D unclear. CDR3 length equals 13 residues. CDR1 and CDR2 from the germline V gene are SGHTA and FQGNSA. Trimming removed 5 bases at V and 3 bases at J, with 5 bases between. The CDR3 DNA reads TGTGCCAGCAGCCCCTTTGGGGCCAACGTCCTGACTTTC. Translating it yields CASSPFGANVLTF.

V and J are TRBV6-6 and TRBJ1-2; D ambiguous. This CDR3 region has 12 residues. Germline CDR1 and CDR2: MNHNY and SVGAGI (reference sequence). V lost 4 bases, J lost 4 bases, and 7 bases lay in between. This chain's CDR3 is CASSSDTYGYTF. For the CDR3, the DNA is TGTGCCAGCAGTTCCGACACCTATGGCTACACCTTC.

The genes are TRBV30 and TRBJ1-2, with D possibly TRBD1 on 6 matching bases. This CDR3 region has 18 residues. CDR1 is GTSNPN and CDR2 is SVGIG in the germline V gene (reference sequence). Trimming took off 3 bases at V and 2 bases at J, with 25 bases between the two ends. The CDR3: CAWRLGGRGTSTNYGYTF. As DNA, the CDR3 is TGTGCCTGGAGGTTGGGGGGCCGGGGGACTAGCACAAACTATGGCTACACCTTC.

This chain connects TRBV2 to TRBJ1-6; the match to TRBD1 covers 10 bases. Unmatched junction bases numbered 5, after V lost 6 bases and J lost 6 bases. The CDR3 is 15 amino acids. Germline CDR1 and CDR2: SNHLY and FYNNEI. This chain's CDR3 is CASRRQGAGNSPLHF. Written as DNA, the CDR3 is TGTGCCAGCAGAAGACAGGGGGCTGGTAATTCACCCCTCCACTTT.

This chain uses TRBV27 with TRBJ1-2; D uncertain. Germline V gene lookup returns CDR1 MNHEY and CDR2 SMNVEV (reference sequence). V lost 0 bases and J lost 2, with 7 bases in between. The CDR3 is 14 amino acids. The CDR3: CASSLSHRNYGYTF. CDR3 in DNA: TGTGCCAGCAGTTTATCCCACCGGAACTATGGCTACACCTTC.

V and J are TRBV5-1 and TRBJ1-5, with 8 bases identical to TRBD1. The length of the CDR3 is 15 residues. CDR1 SGHRS and CDR2 YFSETQ come from the germline V gene. With 5 bases clipped from V and 3 bases from J, the junction kept 7 bases outside the gene matches. The CDR3 DNA reads TGCGCCAGCAGGCCAGGGGGCCGGGACAATCAGCCCCAGCATTTT. Translation: CASRPGGRDNQPQHF.

This chain joins TRBV7-9 and TRBJ2-1, with a possible D match to TRBD1 (5 bases). V lost 5 bases and J 5 bases, leaving 16 bases between the germline ends. Germline assignment: CDR1 SEHNR and CDR2 FQNEAQ (reference sequence). CDR3 length: 15 residues. For the CDR3, the DNA is TGTGCCAGCAGCCCCCTGGGGCTTACGAACAATGAGCAGTTCTTC. Its protein product is CASSPLGLTNNEQFF.

The count of this clone is one. CDR3 bases: TGTGCCAGCAGCCATCGGTCAACAGGGGGCTTGAGTGGAAACACCATATATTTT. Translation: CASSHRSTGGLSGNTIYF. The chain has TRBV11-3 and TRBJ1-3; 9 positions agree with TRBD1. V gave up 5 bases and J gave up 3 bases; unmatched junction bases: 14. Germline assignment: CDR1 SGHNT and CDR2 YENEEA. The CDR3 extends over 18 amino acids.